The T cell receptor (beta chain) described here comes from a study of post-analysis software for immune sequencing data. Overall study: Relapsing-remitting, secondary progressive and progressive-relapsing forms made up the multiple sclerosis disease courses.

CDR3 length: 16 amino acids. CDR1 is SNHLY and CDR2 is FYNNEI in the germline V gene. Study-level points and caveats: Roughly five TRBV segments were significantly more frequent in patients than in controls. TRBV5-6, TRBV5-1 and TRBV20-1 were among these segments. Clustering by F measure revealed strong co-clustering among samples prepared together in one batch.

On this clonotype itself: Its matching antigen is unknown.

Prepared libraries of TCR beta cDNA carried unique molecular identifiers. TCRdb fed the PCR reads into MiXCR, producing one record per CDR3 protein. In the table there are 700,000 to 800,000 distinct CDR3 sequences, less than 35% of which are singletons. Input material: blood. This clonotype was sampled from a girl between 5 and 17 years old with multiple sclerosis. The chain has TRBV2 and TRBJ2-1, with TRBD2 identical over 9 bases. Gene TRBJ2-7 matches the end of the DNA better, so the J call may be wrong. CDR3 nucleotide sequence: TGTGCCAGCAGTGAAGAGCTAGCGGGGATCTACAATGAGCAGTACTTC. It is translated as CASSEELAGIYNEQYF.